This record covers a single T cell receptor beta chain. The CDR3 consists of 13 residues. CDR1 LGHDT and CDR2 YNNKEL come from the germline V gene (reference sequence). V was trimmed by 2 bases and J by 8 bases, leaving 12 bases between them. This entry belongs to a study of T cell responses to AZD1222 COVID-19 vaccine. Clones were sequenced by immunoSEQ multiplex PCR, and TCRdb holds only the in-frame ones, with some missing. This sample has more than 85,000 clones, with roughly 83% found just once. The TCR sequence derives from an adult in good health. This sample comprised peripheral blood, obtained on day 0 of AZD1222 vaccination. The V gene is TRBV3-1 (or the pseudogene TRBV3-2), the J gene TRBJ2-5; possibly TRBD1 for D (5 bases). The CDR3 sequence: CASSQKGVGTQYF. CDR3 in DNA: TGTGCCAGCAGCCAAAAAGGGGTTGGAACCCAGTACTTC.